This TCR beta chain was recovered during a study of preoperative IRX-2 immunotherapy in early breast cancer. This CDR3 has 15 residues. Trimming pared 3 bases from V and 2 bases from J, leaving 10 bases between. The treatment here: preoperative locoregional IRX-2 cytokine immunotherapy. Preoperative locoregional IRX-2 cytokine immunotherapy was tested in the phase Ib source study. Profiled with immunoSEQ multiplex PCR; TCRdb holds only in-frame clones, not every one. Of roughly 34,000 clones listed, 89% were seen once; the top ten hold 1.6%. The chain is built from TRBV7-1 and TRBJ2-2; TRBD2 might be the D (5 bases). TRBV7-1 is designated an ORF whose function remains uncertain. The material was tumor tissue, obtained after IRX-2 immunotherapy. This TCR was sampled from a human donor with breast cancer. As DNA, the CDR3 is TGTGCCAGCAGCTCTGGACTTAGCAACACCGGGGAGCTGTTTTTT. Translated, it gives CASSSGLSNTGELFF.